This entry features one T cell receptor beta chain sequence. This sample was taken from a study of shared T cell receptors in the human thymus. In germline, CDR1 is MRHNA, CDR2 SNTAGT. The ends were cut back, 2 bases at V and 3 bases at J, with 17 bases in the middle. The CDR3 is 16 residues long. Assay: immunoSEQ multiplex PCR; the TCRdb copy retains only in-frame clones and omits some. The table includes 640,000 or so clones, about 87% detected once. These sequences were also reported in another study, on human thymus T cells.

This clonotype originated in a boy in the first two years of life with a congenital heart defect. The V call is TRBV6-4, the J call TRBJ2-7; maybe TRBD1 (6 bases). The sequenced material came from thymocytes. The CDR3 loop is CASSDLGFTGFYEQYF. In DNA form, the CDR3 reads TGTGCCAGCAGTGACCTGGGATTCACAGGGTTCTACGAGCAGTACTTC.